The 26 T cell receptor beta chains in this list originate from one sample, sequenced in a study of T cells after yellow fever vaccination. TCRdb called the 5' RACE reads again in MiXCR, with one record for every CDR3 protein. The table records some 400,000 distinct CDR3 sequences, over 5% of them present only once. Sequenced material: PBMCs, taken 5 days after the yellow fever booster vaccination. These receptors originate from a man in his thirties or forties who received the YFV17D yellow fever vaccine.

This clonotype came up many times. The chain is built from TRBV5-1 and TRBJ2-4; no firm D call. This CDR3 comprises 15 residues. Trimming took 4 bases from V and 4 from J, leaving 15 bases between them. Germline V gene data show CDR1 as SGHRS and CDR2 as YFSETQ. The CDR3 region has the DNA TGCGCCAGCAGCAAGGCCCCGGACGGGAAAAACATTCAGTACTTC. This codes for CASSKAPDGKNIQYF.

This clonotype has more than one count but fewer than ten. The rearrangement uses TRBV12-3 or TRBV12-4 and TRBJ2-1; 10 bases line up with TRBD1. The junction had 14 bases not matched to a gene; V was cut back by 3 bases and J by 12 bases. The CDR3 is made up of 16 amino acids. The CDR3 protein is CASSLRDRGHRVSQFF. The DNA of the CDR3 is TGTGCCAGCAGTTTGAGGGACAGGGGACACCGAGTCTCGCAGTTCTTC.

This chain links TRBV20-1 with TRBJ1-5, with TRBD1 matching over 10 bases. The CDR3 is 14 amino acids. Germline V gene lookup returns CDR1 DFQATT and CDR2 SNEGSKA (reference sequence). Trimming removed 3 bases from V and 4 bases from J; junction bases left unmatched: 3. This CDR3 is CSARGQGINQPQHF. CDR3 in DNA: TGCAGTGCTAGGGGACAGGGGATTAATCAGCCCCAGCATTTT.

This clonotype was seen ten or more times. V and J are TRBV12-3 or TRBV12-4 and TRBJ2-3; TRBD2 might be the D (6 bases). This CDR3 contains 15 residues. Trimming pared 6 bases from V and 3 bases from J, leaving 16 bases between. CDR3 in DNA: TGTGCCAGCAGGGCTGGGGGGTATAGGACAGATACGCAGTATTTT. Translating it yields CASRAGGYRTDTQYF.

The CDR3 DNA follows: TGTGCCACCAGTAGATCGACAGGGAAAGAGACCCAGTACTTC. Translated, it gives CATSRSTGKETQYF. The J gene is TRBJ2-5, the V gene TRBV24-1; 7 bases agree with TRBD1. With 6 bases clipped from V and 3 bases from J, the junction kept 6 bases outside the gene matches. The CDR3 runs 14 residues. CDR1 and CDR2 from the germline V gene are KGHDR and SFDVKD.

The gene calls are TRBV11-2 and TRBJ1-1; D is undetermined. Germline CDR1 SGHAT, CDR2 FQNNGV. V was shortened by 4 bases and J by 4 bases, with 10 bases between the two germline ends. The length of the CDR3 is 13 residues. The CDR3: CASSSSDLTEAFF. DNA of the CDR3: TGTGCCAGCAGCTCCTCCGACCTCACTGAAGCTTTCTTT.

The chain recombines TRBV5-1 with TRBJ2-1, with TRBD2 matching 11 bases. Germline V gene sequence: CDR1 SGHRS, CDR2 YFSETQ. This CDR3 has 15 residues. Losses at the gene ends were 4 bases for V and 5 bases for J; bases not matched to a gene: 5. CDR3 region: CASSHGTSGNNEQFF. CDR3 DNA sequence: TGCGCCAGCAGCCACGGGACTAGCGGCAACAATGAGCAGTTCTTC.

The chain links TRBV14 to TRBJ1-3, with no clear D. Germline values: CDR1 SGHDN, CDR2 FVKESK. The CDR3 is made up of 11 amino acids. Trimming stripped 6 bases from V and 2 bases from J, with 2 bases between. The CDR3 loop is CASRAGNTIYF. The CDR3, as DNA: TGTGCCAGCAGAGCTGGAAACACCATATATTTT. The variable domain in full, completed from reference TRBV14 and TRBJ1-3, reads EAGVTQFPSHSVIEKGQTVTLRCDPISGHDNLYWYRRVMGKEIKFLLHFVKESKQDESGMPNNRFLAERTGGTYSTLKVQPAELEDSGVYFCASRAGNTIYFGEGSWLTVV.

This clonotype was seen a handful of times. Here the CDR3 DNA reads TGTGCCAGCATCGGAGCTAGCGGGGACAATGAGCAGTTCTTC. It is translated as CASIGASGDNEQFF. The J gene is TRBJ2-1, the V gene TRBV28, with 9 positions matching TRBD2. The length of the CDR3 is 14 residues. Germline CDR1 is MDHEN and CDR2 is SYDVKM. V shed 7 bases and J 5 bases; nucleotides not matched to a gene: 6.

This clonotype was counted many times. This chain uses TRBV7-2 with TRBJ2-1; D is uncertain. The CDR3 runs to 12 residues. Germline V gene data show CDR1 as SGHTA and CDR2 as FQGNSA. V lost 1 base to trimming and J lost 10 bases, with 8 bases between them. The CDR3 DNA reads TGTGCCAGCAGCTTAGACCCCCTGGAGCAGTTCTTC. Translating gives CASSLDPLEQFF.

The table lists this clonotype with many counts. This chain links TRBV5-1 with TRBJ2-3; the match to TRBD2 covers 13 bases. The J segment lost 5 bases and the V segment lost 3 bases, leaving 6 bases of the junction unmatched. Germline loops: CDR1 SGHRS, CDR2 YFSETQ. The CDR3 consists of 16 residues. Here the CDR3 reads CASSSTSGRARDTQYF. In DNA form, the CDR3 reads TGCGCCAGCAGCTCCACTAGCGGGAGGGCGAGAGATACGCAGTATTTT.

This clonotype has a count of ten or more. The gene calls are TRBV6-1 and TRBJ2-7; the match to TRBD2 covers 14 bases. V trimming: 7 bases; J trimming: 10 bases; junction bases outside the gene matches: 9. This CDR3 is built from 14 residues. CDR1 and CDR2 from the germline V gene are MNHNS and SASEGT. CDR3 nucleotides: TGTGCCAGCACCGCCACCGGGACTAGCGGGGGCCAGTACTTC. Its translation: CASTATGTSGGQYF.

This clonotype came up a few times. The chain couples TRBV7-8 to TRBJ2-3; D gene uncertain. V lost 5 bases and J 5 bases, leaving 11 bases between the germline ends. The CDR3 loop spans 13 amino acids. CDR1 is SGHVS, CDR2 FQNEAQ, per germline. As DNA, the CDR3 is TGTGCCAGCAGCCTTACGCTTGGAGATACGCAGTATTTT. Translation gives CASSLTLGDTQYF.

The chain carries TRBV20-1 and TRBJ2-1; D unresolved. Germline loops: CDR1 DFQATT, CDR2 SNEGSKA (reference sequence). V shed 6 bases and J shed 0 bases, with 9 bases lying between them. The CDR3 length is 13 residues. The CDR3 DNA reads TGCAGTGCGGGCCGGAGCTCCTACAATGAGCAGTTCTTC. Translating it yields CSAGRSSYNEQFF.

A few counts support this clonotype. The V gene is TRBV5-5, the J gene TRBJ1-6; D is possibly TRBD1 (6 bases). CDR1 is SGHKS, CDR2 YYEKEE, per germline (reference sequence). The CDR3 runs 14 residues. V was shortened by 2 bases and J by 10 bases, with 13 bases between the two germline ends. CDR3 nucleotides: TGTGCCAGCAGCTTTCAGGGGTCGAGCTCACCCCTCCACTTT. This sequence encodes CASSFQGSSSPLHF.

This clonotype was counted between two and nine times. The V call is TRBV12-3 or TRBV12-4, the J call TRBJ2-2; D tentatively reads TRBD1 or TRBD2 (5 bases each). Trimming stripped 5 bases from V and 3 bases from J, with 10 bases between. CDR3 length: 14 amino acids. This chain's CDR3 is CASSRDLHTGELFF. In DNA form, the CDR3 reads TGTGCCAGCAGTCGGGACCTACACACCGGGGAGCTGTTTTTT.

In this sample, this clonotype turned up many times. The rearrangement links TRBV5-5 to TRBJ2-1, with 11 bases identical to TRBD2. This CDR3 has 16 residues. V shed 4 bases, J shed 0 bases, and the junction held 3 bases outside the gene matches. Germline assignment: CDR1 SGHKS and CDR2 YYEKEE (reference sequence). This CDR3 is CASSPGLAVSYNEQFF. CDR3 sequence (DNA): TGTGCCAGCAGCCCGGGACTAGCGGTCTCCTACAATGAGCAGTTCTTC.

This clonotype was seen a handful of times. The chain joins TRBV5-1 to TRBJ2-7; 8 bases line up with TRBD1. CDR1 and CDR2 from the germline V gene are SGHRS and YFSETQ. CDR3 size: 13 residues. J was trimmed by 6 bases and V by 2 bases; bases with no gene match: 4. The chain's CDR3 is CASSLNRGFEQYF. The CDR3 DNA reads as TGCGCCAGCAGCTTAAACAGGGGGTTCGAGCAGTACTTC.

This clonotype was detected only a few times. CDR3 protein: CSVDQGQREQYF. The CDR3 DNA reads TGCAGCGTTGACCAGGGGCAACGGGAGCAGTACTTC. The genes are TRBV29-1 and TRBJ2-7; TRBD1 is a possible D gene (6 bases). Looked up from germline, CDR1 is SQVTM and CDR2 is ANQGSEA. V dropped 3 bases and J dropped 7 bases, with 13 bases sitting between them. The CDR3 contains 12 residues.

V gene TRBV10-3 combines with J gene TRBJ2-3; 7 positions match TRBD2. V dropped 5 bases and J dropped 3; count of bases not matched to a gene: 11. There are 16 residues in the CDR3. Per the germline V gene, CDR1 is ENHRY and CDR2 is SYGVKD. Here the CDR3 DNA reads TGTGCCATCAGTAAAGAGCGGGACCTTGGGACAGATACGCAGTATTTT. Amino acids: CAISKERDLGTDTQYF.

This clonotype has just a few counts. V usage is TRBV20-1 and J usage is TRBJ2-1; TRBD2 matches 13 bases. The CDR3 consists of 15 residues. J was trimmed by 13 bases and V by 6 bases; bases with no gene match: 15. CDR1 is DFQATT, CDR2 SNEGSKA, per germline (reference sequence). CDR3 residues: CSAGTSGTRVVGQFF. CDR3 DNA: TGCAGTGCCGGGACTAGCGGGACCAGGGTCGTTGGACAGTTCTTC.

This chain connects TRBV19 to TRBJ2-1, with D maybe TRBD2 (5 bases). Germline V gene sequence: CDR1 LNHDA, CDR2 SQIVND (reference sequence). The CDR3 covers 16 residues. The V end lost 0 bases, the J end lost 0 bases, and 9 bases lay between the germline ends. The CDR3 reads CASSIDSASSYNEQFF. DNA of the CDR3: TGTGCCAGTAGTATAGATAGCGCCAGCTCCTACAATGAGCAGTTCTTC.

This clonotype occurred a few times. The chain recombines TRBV24-1 with TRBJ2-3; D is possibly TRBD1 or TRBD2 (5 bases each). The CDR3 loop spans 16 amino acids. Per germline, CDR1 KGHDR and CDR2 SFDVKD. V shed 3 bases and J shed 3 bases, with 15 bases lying between them. CDR3 sequence reads: CATSDPQRTNTDTQYF. The CDR3 bases are TGTGCCACCAGTGATCCCCAGCGGACAAATACAGATACGCAGTATTTT.

This clonotype was picked up a small number of times. The chain uses TRBV5-1 and TRBJ2-7, with D uncertain. Germline assignment: CDR1 SGHRS and CDR2 YFSETQ. The length of the CDR3 is 15 residues. Between the trimmed V and J ends, which lost 4 bases and 2 bases, there was a span of 16 bases. The chain's CDR3 is CASSQDISRAYEQYF. The DNA for the CDR3 is TGCGCCAGCAGCCAGGATATCTCACGGGCCTACGAGCAGTACTTC.

This chain links TRBV9 with TRBJ2-5; D tentatively fits TRBD1 or TRBD2 (5 bases each). Trimming stripped 0 bases from V and 5 bases from J, with 14 bases between. Germline CDR1 and CDR2: SGDLS and YYNGEE. The CDR3 runs to 15 residues. The CDR3 here is CASSVDRGVEETQYF. The CDR3 coding sequence is TGTGCCAGCAGCGTAGACCGAGGGGTGGAGGAGACCCAGTACTTC.

To note about this clonotype: Relative to the germline gene, one junction end is altered; a read error may explain this. The chain links TRBV4-2 to TRBJ2-1, with D unclear. The CDR3 has 13 residues. The germline V gene encodes CDR1 LGHNA and CDR2 YNFKEQ. The CDR3 nucleotides read TGTGCCAGCAGTCAAGGGTCGTGGGATGAGCAGTTCTTC. This translates into CASSQGSWDEQFF.